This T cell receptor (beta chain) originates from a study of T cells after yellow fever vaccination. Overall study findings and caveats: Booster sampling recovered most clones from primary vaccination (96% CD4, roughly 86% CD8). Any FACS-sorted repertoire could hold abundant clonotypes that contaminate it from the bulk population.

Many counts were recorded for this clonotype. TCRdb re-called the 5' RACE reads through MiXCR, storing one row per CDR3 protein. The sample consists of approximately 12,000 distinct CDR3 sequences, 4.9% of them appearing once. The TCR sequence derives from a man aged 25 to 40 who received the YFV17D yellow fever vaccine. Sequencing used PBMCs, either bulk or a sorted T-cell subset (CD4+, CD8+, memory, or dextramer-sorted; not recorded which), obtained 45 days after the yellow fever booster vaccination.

CDR3 amino acids: CASRGGEAGHEQFF. The CDR3, as DNA: TGTGCCAGCAGAGGGGGGGAAGCGGGCCATGAGCAGTTCTTC. The chain uses TRBV2 and TRBJ2-1, with D perhaps TRBD2 (7 bases). The germline CDR1 and CDR2 sequences are SNHLY and FYNNEI. The V and J ends lost 6 bases and 8 bases respectively, with 17 bases between them. The CDR3 runs to 14 residues.